This T cell receptor (beta chain) was retrieved from a study of CD8 T cells in Susac syndrome. Germline CDR1 is LGHNA and CDR2 is YNFKEQ. With 0 bases removed from V and 5 bases from J, the gap between germline ends came to 16 bases. This CDR3 region has 16 residues. CD8+ and CD4+ T cells taken from blood had their TCR beta sequenced. Purification of the CD8+ and CD4+ T cells relied on negative isolation, and TEMRA cells underwent FACS enrichment. A quantity of about 0.5 to 1 ug RNA underwent reverse transcription using random hexamers. Amplification of TCR beta CDR3 spanned 54 Vbeta and 13 Jbeta via immunoSEQ multiplex PCR. Via MiXCR, TCRdb re-called the immunoSEQ multiplex PCR reads, giving one row per CDR3 protein. The table has 120,000 or so distinct CDR3 sequences, approximately 94% seen once; the top ten hold approximately 0.1%.

The source of this sequence is a human donor in good health. Material for sequencing was CD4+ T cells from PBMCs. This chain uses TRBV4-2 with TRBJ2-5; TRBD2 might be the D (5 bases). Written as DNA, the CDR3 is TGTGCCAGCAGCCAAGATAAAAAGGGAGCAGGCGAGACCCAGTACTTC. It encodes CASSQDKKGAGETQYF.